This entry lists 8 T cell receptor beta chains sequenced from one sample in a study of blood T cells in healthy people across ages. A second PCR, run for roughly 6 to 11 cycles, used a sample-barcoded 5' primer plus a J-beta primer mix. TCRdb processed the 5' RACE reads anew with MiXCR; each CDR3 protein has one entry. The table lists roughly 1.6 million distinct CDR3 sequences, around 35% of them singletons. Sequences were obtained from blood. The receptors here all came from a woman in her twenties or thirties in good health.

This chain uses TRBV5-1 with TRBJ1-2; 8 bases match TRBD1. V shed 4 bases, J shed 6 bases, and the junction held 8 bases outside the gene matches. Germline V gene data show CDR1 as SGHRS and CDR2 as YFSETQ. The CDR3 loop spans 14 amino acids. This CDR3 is CASSPRTGKNGYTF. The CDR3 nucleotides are TGCGCCAGCAGCCCGAGGACAGGGAAGAATGGCTACACCTTC.

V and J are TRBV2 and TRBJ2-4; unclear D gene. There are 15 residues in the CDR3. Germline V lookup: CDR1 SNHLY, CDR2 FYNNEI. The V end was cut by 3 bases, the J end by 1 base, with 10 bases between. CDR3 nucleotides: TGTGCCAGCAGTGAGATTCTTGGGGCCAAAAACATTCAGTACTTC. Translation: CASSEILGAKNIQYF.

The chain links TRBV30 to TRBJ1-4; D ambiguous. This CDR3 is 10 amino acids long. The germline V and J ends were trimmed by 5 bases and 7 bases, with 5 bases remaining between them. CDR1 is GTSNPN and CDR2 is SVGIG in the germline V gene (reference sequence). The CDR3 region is CAWGSEKLFF. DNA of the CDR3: TGTGCCTGGGGAAGTGAAAAACTGTTTTTT.

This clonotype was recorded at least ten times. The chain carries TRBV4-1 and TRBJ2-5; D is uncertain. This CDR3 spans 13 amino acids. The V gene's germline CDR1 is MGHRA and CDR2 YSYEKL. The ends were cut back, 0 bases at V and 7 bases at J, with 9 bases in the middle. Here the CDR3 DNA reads TGCGCCAGCAGCCAAGATGGGTCCGGGACCCAGTACTTC. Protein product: CASSQDGSGTQYF.

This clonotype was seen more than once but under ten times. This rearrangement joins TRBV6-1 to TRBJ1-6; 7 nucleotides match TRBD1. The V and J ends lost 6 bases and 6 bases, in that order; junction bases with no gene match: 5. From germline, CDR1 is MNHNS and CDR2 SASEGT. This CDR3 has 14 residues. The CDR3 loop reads CASSTDRANSPLHF. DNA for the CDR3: TGTGCCAGCAGCACCGACAGGGCTAATTCACCCCTCCACTTT.

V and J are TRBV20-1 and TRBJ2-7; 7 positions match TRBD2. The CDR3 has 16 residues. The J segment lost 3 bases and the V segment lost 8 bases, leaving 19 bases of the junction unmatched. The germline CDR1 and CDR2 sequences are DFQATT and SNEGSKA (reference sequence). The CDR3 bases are TGCAGTACGAGACCCGGCAGCGGGAAGCTTTTCTACGAGCAGTACTTC. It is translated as CSTRPGSGKLFYEQYF.

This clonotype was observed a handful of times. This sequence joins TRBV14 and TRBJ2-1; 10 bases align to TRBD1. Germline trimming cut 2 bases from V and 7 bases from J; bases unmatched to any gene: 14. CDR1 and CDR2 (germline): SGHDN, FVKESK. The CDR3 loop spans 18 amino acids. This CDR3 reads CASSQIIAGTGDGNEQFF. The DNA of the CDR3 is TGTGCCAGCAGCCAAATAATTGCCGGGACAGGGGATGGTAATGAGCAGTTCTTC.

The DNA of the CDR3 is TGTGCCAGCAGGTCCGGTGGTGATGAAGCTTTCTTT. Its protein product is CASRSGGDEAFF. The chain uses TRBV7-9 and TRBJ1-1; D is unclear. The length of the CDR3 is 12 residues. V was cut by 6 bases and J by 7 bases, with 12 bases left in between. The germline CDR1 and CDR2 sequences are SEHNR and FQNEAQ (reference sequence).